This passage covers 16 T cell receptor beta chains from one sample sequenced in a study of T cells in Graves' hyperthyroidism and ophthalmopathy. RNA transcripts were the template for amplifying TCR beta CDR3 regions. HTBI primers were the set used in a first-round RT-PCR of the TCR CDR3. TCRdb redid the calling of the multiplex PCR reads with MiXCR, one entry per CDR3 protein. The repertoire holds more than 300,000 distinct CDR3 sequences, with around 14% as singletons. Sequencing was carried out using blood. The source is a woman aged 55-69 years with Graves' hyperthyroidism.

V usage is TRBV11-2 and J usage is TRBJ1-1; the D is unclear. CDR3 length: 11 residues. The V end was cut by 6 bases, the J end by 12 bases, with 14 bases between. Germline CDR1 SGHAT, CDR2 FQNNGV. CDR3 in DNA: TGTGCCAGCAGTTATCGACGGGAGTCTTTCTTT. Translated: CASSYRRESFF.

This clonotype was observed a handful of times. This chain links TRBV15 with TRBJ2-1; 7 bases are shared with TRBD2. The ends lost 1 base at V and 8 bases at J; junction bases unmatched: 8. CDR1 LNHNV and CDR2 YYDKDF come from the germline V gene (reference sequence). The CDR3 runs to 15 residues. The CDR3 is CATSRGGGGGDEQFF. CDR3 bases: TGTGCCACCAGCAGAGGGGGGGGGGGGGGGGATGAGCAGTTCTTC.

This clonotype was seen a few times. The genes are TRBV28 and TRBJ2-2; a possible D gene is TRBD2 (6 bases). Germline CDR1 and CDR2: MDHEN and SYDVKM. The CDR3 has 14 residues. Trimming pared 6 bases from V and 6 bases from J, leaving 14 bases between. CDR3: CASSPLLASGELFF. CDR3 bases: TGTGCCAGCAGCCCCCTACTAGCATCCGGGGAGCTGTTTTTT.

CDR3: CTSSARDRSYEQYF. The CDR3 DNA reads as TGTACCAGCAGCGCACGGGACAGGTCCTACGAGCAGTACTTC. The chain carries TRBV7-2 and TRBJ2-7, with TRBD1 matching 8 bases. V lost 5 bases, J lost 1 base, and 4 bases stayed unmatched. The V gene's germline CDR1 is SGHTA and CDR2 FQGNSA. The CDR3 is 14 amino acids.

Only a few counts were recorded for this clonotype. A much larger clone differs by one base, so this may be a read error. The chain carries TRBV12-3 or TRBV12-4 and TRBJ2-7; the match to TRBD2 covers 7 bases. This CDR3 comprises 15 residues. The V gene end was trimmed by 5 bases and the J gene end by 0 bases; junction bases not matched to a gene: 7. This chain's CDR3 is CASSPNGRPSYEQYF. CDR3 sequence (DNA): TGTGCCAGCAGTCCAAACGGGAGGCCCTCCTACGAGCAGTACTTC.

This clonotype was counted a few times. CDR3 bases: TGTGCCAGCAGCCCACTCCGTGGCGGGTTTAGCTCCTACGAGCAGTACTTC. Translated, it gives CASSPLRGGFSSYEQYF. This chain connects TRBV7-9 to TRBJ2-7; perhaps TRBD2 as D (5 bases). The length of the CDR3 is 17 residues. Germline CDR1 SEHNR, CDR2 FQNEAQ (reference sequence). V was pared by 5 bases and J by 0 bases, with 20 bases between. Full variable domain (missing parts from reference TRBV7-9 and TRBJ2-7): DTGVSQNPRHKITKRGQNVTFRCDPISEHNRLYWYRQTLGQGPEFLTYFQNEAQLEKSRLLSDRFSAERPKGSFSTLEIQRTEQGDSAMYLCASSPLRGGFSSYEQYFGPGTRLTVT.

This clonotype turned up a few times. The CDR3: CASSSRTGDIQPQHF. The CDR3, as DNA: TGTGCCAGCAGCTCTCGGACAGGGGATATTCAGCCCCAGCATTTT. The chain combines TRBV7-8 with TRBJ1-5, with TRBD1 matching over 9 bases. The CDR3 is 15 residues long. V was clipped by 4 bases and J by 6 bases; unmatched bases: 7. CDR1 is SGHVS and CDR2 is FQNEAQ in the germline V gene. Looking up the rest from reference TRBV7-8 and TRBJ1-5 gives the full variable domain: GAGVSQSPRYKVAKRGQDVALRCDPISGHVSLFWYQQALGQGPEFLTYFQNEAQLDKSGLPSDRFFAERPEGSVSTLKIQRTQQEDSAVYLCASSSRTGDIQPQHFGDGTRLSIL.

The chain combines TRBV20-1 with TRBJ2-7; 16 bases map to TRBD2. This CDR3 has 17 amino acids. Trimming removed 5 bases from V and 0 bases from J; junction bases left unmatched: 7. From germline, CDR1 is DFQATT and CDR2 SNEGSKA (reference sequence). This CDR3 reads CSASGTSGRASSYEQYF. For the CDR3, the DNA is TGCAGTGCTTCCGGGACTAGCGGGAGGGCTAGCTCCTACGAGCAGTACTTC.

This clonotype occurred many times. This chain links TRBV3-1 with TRBJ1-4, with 8 bases fitting TRBD1. After removal of 4 bases from V and 5 bases from J, the junction contained 0 bases not matched to a gene. This CDR3 spans 13 amino acids. Germline V gene sequence: CDR1 LGHDT, CDR2 YNNKEL (reference sequence). CDR3 coding DNA: TGTGCCAGCAGCCGGGACAGGAATGAAAAACTGTTTTTT. This encodes CASSRDRNEKLFF.

This clonotype was observed at least ten times. The chain is built from TRBV4-1 and TRBJ2-1, with D possibly being TRBD2 (5 bases). CDR3 length equals 16 residues. Germline loops: CDR1 MGHRA, CDR2 YSYEKL. The V and J ends lost 1 base and 1 base respectively, with 11 bases between them. The CDR3 coding sequence is TGCGCCAGCAGCCAAGGAAGCAGGAGGTCCTACAATGAGCAGTTCTTC. This translates into CASSQGSRRSYNEQFF.

To note about this clonotype: A clone one base away is much larger, so this may be a read error. This chain joins TRBV29-1 and TRBJ2-1; the D is unclear. This CDR3 is 12 amino acids long. Germline V gene data show CDR1 as SQVTM and CDR2 as ANQGSEA. The germline V and J ends were trimmed by 4 bases and 10 bases, with 14 bases remaining between them. This CDR3 is CSVGVVEHEQFF. CDR3 DNA sequence: TGCAGCGTTGGAGTAGTCGAACACGAGCAGTTCTTC.

Many counts were recorded for this clonotype. The chain uses TRBV18 and TRBJ1-5; 8 bases agree with TRBD1. This CDR3 is built from 13 residues. CDR1 and CDR2 from the germline V gene are KGHSH and LQKENI. V shed 5 bases and J 5 bases; nucleotides not matched to a gene: 2. Here the CDR3 reads CASSSTGDQPQHF. CDR3 bases: TGTGCCAGCTCATCGACAGGGGATCAGCCCCAGCATTTT. Full variable domain (remainder filled in from reference TRBV18 and TRBJ1-5): NAGVMQNPRHLVRRRGQEARLRCSPMKGHSHVYWYRQLPEEGLKFMVYLQKENIIDESGMPKERFSAEFPKEGPSILRIQQVVRGDSAAYFCASSSTGDQPQHFGDGTRLSIL.

This clonotype was seen repeatedly, ten times or more. V usage is TRBV4-1 and J usage is TRBJ2-1; 10 bases line up with TRBD2. CDR1 is MGHRA and CDR2 is YSYEKL in the germline V gene. CDR3 length: 17 amino acids. After removal of 1 base from V and 6 bases from J, the junction contained 9 bases not matched to a gene. The CDR3 sequence is CASSQVPSGRWFNEQFF. Here the CDR3 DNA reads TGCGCCAGCAGCCAAGTTCCTAGCGGGAGATGGTTCAATGAGCAGTTCTTC.

This clonotype was recorded many times. The rearrangement uses TRBV6-6 and TRBJ1-5; D gene unclear. Germline V gene sequence: CDR1 MNHNY, CDR2 SVGAGI (reference sequence). V lost 2 bases, J lost 4 bases, and 6 bases lay in between. CDR3 length equals 13 residues. The CDR3 protein is CASSYGRNQPQHF. CDR3 in DNA: TGTGCCAGCAGTTACGGTCGTAATCAGCCCCAGCATTTT.

V usage is TRBV20-1 and J usage is TRBJ2-7, with D perhaps being TRBD1 or TRBD2 (6 bases each). This CDR3 is built from 14 residues. Germline-derived CDR1 and CDR2 are DFQATT and SNEGSKA (reference sequence). Trimming cost V 6 bases and J 3 bases, with 18 bases left between them. The CDR3 nucleotides are TGCAGTGCCATCAGGGGCGGGACAATCTACGAGCAGTACTTC. Translated: CSAIRGGTIYEQYF.

In its sample, this clonotype was seen many times. This rearrangement joins TRBV11-2 to TRBJ2-5; TRBD2 aligns across 7 bases. With V trimmed by 1 base and J by 4 bases, 3 bases remained unmatched. CDR3 length equals 14 residues. Germline-derived CDR1 and CDR2 are SGHAT and FQNNGV. DNA for the CDR3: TGTGCCAGCAGCTTAGCGGGAGGCGGAGAGACCCAGTACTTC. Its translation is CASSLAGGGETQYF.